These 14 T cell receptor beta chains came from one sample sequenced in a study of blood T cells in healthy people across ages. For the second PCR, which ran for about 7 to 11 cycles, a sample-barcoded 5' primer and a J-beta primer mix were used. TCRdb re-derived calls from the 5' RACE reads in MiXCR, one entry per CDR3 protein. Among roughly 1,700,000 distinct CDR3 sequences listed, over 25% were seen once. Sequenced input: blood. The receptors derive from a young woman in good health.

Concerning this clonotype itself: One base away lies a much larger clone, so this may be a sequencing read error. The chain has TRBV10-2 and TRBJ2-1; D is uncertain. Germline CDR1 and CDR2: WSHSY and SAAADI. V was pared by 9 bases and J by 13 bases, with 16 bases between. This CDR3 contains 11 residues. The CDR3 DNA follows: TGCGCCAGTGAGCCCGGAAGCGACCAGTTCTTC. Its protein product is CASEPGSDQFF.

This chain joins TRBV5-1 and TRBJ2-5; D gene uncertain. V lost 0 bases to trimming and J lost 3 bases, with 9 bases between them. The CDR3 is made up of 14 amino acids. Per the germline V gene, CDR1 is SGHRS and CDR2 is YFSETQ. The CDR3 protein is CASSLGVAEETQYF. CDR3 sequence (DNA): TGCGCCAGCAGCTTGGGGGTGGCAGAAGAGACCCAGTACTTC.

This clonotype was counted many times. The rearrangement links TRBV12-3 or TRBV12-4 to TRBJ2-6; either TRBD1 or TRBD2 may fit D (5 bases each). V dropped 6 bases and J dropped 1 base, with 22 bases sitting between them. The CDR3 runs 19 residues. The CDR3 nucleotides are TGTGCCAGCAGGAGTAAAGGGACCTTGTCTCTTTCTGGGGCCAACGTCCTGACTTTC. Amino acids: CASRSKGTLSLSGANVLTF.

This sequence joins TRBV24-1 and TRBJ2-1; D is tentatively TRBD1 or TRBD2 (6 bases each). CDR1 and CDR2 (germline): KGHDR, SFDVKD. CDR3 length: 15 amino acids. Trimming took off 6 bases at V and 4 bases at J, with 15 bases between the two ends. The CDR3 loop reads CATSRGDGPYNEQFF. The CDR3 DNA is TGTGCCACCAGTAGGGGGGACGGACCTTACAATGAGCAGTTCTTC.

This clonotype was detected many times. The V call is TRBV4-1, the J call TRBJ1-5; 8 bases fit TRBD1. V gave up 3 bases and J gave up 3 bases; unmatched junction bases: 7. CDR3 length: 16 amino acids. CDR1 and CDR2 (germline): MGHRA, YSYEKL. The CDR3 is CASSQATDRDNQPQHF. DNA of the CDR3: TGCGCCAGCAGCCAGGCTACGGACAGGGACAATCAGCCCCAGCATTTT.

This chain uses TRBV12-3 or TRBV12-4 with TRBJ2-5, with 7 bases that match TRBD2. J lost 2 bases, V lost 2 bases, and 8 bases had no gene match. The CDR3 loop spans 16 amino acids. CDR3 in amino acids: CASSLRAGWAQETQYF. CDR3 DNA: TGTGCCAGCAGTTTAAGAGCGGGATGGGCACAAGAGACCCAGTACTTC.

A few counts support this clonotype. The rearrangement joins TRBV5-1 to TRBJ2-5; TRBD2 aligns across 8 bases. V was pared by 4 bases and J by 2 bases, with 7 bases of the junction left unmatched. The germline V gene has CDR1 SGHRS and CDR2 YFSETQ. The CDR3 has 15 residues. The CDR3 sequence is CASSPSGSFQETQYF. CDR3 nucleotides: TGCGCCAGCAGCCCAAGCGGGAGTTTTCAAGAGACCCAGTACTTC.

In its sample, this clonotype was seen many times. The CDR3 sequence is CASSFGGMNTEAFF. The CDR3 DNA is TGCGCCAGCAGCTTCGGGGGCATGAACACTGAAGCTTTCTTT. The chain carries TRBV5-1 and TRBJ1-1; D perhaps matches TRBD1 (6 bases). This CDR3 is built from 14 residues. The V and J ends lost 2 bases and 0 bases respectively, with 8 bases between them. Germline lookup yields CDR1 SGHRS and CDR2 YFSETQ.

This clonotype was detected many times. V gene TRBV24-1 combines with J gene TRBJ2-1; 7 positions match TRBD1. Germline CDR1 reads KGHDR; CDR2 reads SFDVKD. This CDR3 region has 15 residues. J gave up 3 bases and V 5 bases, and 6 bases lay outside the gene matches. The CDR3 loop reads CATSGDGTDYNEQFF. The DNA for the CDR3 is TGTGCCACCAGTGGCGACGGGACAGACTACAATGAGCAGTTCTTC.

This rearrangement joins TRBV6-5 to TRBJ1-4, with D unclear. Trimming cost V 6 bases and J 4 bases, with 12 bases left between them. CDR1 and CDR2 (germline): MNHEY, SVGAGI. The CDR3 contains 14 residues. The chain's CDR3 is CASRPDAFNEKLFF. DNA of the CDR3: TGTGCCAGCAGGCCGGACGCCTTTAATGAAAAACTGTTTTTT.

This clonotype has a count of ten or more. The CDR3 spells CSAVYNEQFF. The DNA for the CDR3 is TGCAGTGCTGTATACAATGAGCAGTTCTTC. The genes are TRBV20-1 and TRBJ2-1; no firm D call. The CDR3 totals 10 residues. V shed 5 bases and J shed 4 bases, with 3 bases lying between them. The germline gives CDR1 DFQATT, CDR2 SNEGSKA (reference sequence).

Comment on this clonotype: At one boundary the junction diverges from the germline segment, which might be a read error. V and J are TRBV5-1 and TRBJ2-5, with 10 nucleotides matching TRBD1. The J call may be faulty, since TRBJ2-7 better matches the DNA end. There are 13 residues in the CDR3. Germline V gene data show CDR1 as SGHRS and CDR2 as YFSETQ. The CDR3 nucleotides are TGCGCCAGCGGCTTGGGACAGGGGAGCGAGCAGTACTTC. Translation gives CASGLGQGSEQYF.

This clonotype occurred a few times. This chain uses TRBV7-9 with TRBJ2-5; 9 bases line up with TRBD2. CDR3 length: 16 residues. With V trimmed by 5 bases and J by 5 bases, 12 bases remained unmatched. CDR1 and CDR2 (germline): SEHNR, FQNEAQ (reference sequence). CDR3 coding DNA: TGTGCCAGCAGCATCGGGACTAGCCGGAGGATGGAGACCCAGTACTTC. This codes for CASSIGTSRRMETQYF. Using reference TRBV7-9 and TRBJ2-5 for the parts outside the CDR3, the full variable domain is DTGVSQNPRHKITKRGQNVTFRCDPISEHNRLYWYRQTLGQGPEFLTYFQNEAQLEKSRLLSDRFSAERPKGSFSTLEIQRTEQGDSAMYLCASSIGTSRRMETQYFGPGTRLLVL.

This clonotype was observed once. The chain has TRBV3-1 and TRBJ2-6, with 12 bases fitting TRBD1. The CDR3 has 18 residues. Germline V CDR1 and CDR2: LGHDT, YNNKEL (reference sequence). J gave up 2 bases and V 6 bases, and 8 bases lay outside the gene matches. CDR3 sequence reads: CASRLGTGGGPGANVLTF. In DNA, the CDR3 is TGTGCCAGCAGGCTCGGGACAGGGGGCGGTCCTGGGGCCAACGTCCTGACTTTC.